This TCR beta chain is from a study of read filtering for tumor transcriptome and immune sequencing. Whole-study context: Whole-transcriptome libraries were prepared after DNase treatment. TCR-mapped reads were about 3.5 to 11 million with IR-seq versus about 75 to 1,400 with RNA-seq.

At the time of active disease, bone marrow was collected from every patient. This clonotype was counted ten times or more. What it binds is unknown. The library was built from about 400 ng RNA with molecular barcoded adaptors for alpha/delta and beta/gamma chains. A single record per CDR3 protein comes from TCRdb applying MiXCR to the reads. In the table there are 75,000 to 90,000 distinct CDR3 sequences, roughly 12% of which are singletons. Study results and limitations: Roughly 82% of IR-seq clonotypes had a single read, yet these held approximately 4% of reads.

This receptor was taken from a donor at least 40 years old with multiple myeloma. Sequencing was performed on a population of CD138-negative cells sorted from bone marrow.

The CDR3 DNA sequence: TGTGCCAGCAGCGATACCGGAGGGCCTAATGAAAAACTGTTTTTT. It yields the protein CASSDTGGPNEKLFF. The J gene is TRBJ1-4, the V gene TRBV3-1, with unresolved D. Trimming took 5 bases from V and 3 from J, leaving 13 bases between them. CDR1 and CDR2 from the germline V gene are LGHDT and YNNKEL (reference sequence). The CDR3 has 15 residues.